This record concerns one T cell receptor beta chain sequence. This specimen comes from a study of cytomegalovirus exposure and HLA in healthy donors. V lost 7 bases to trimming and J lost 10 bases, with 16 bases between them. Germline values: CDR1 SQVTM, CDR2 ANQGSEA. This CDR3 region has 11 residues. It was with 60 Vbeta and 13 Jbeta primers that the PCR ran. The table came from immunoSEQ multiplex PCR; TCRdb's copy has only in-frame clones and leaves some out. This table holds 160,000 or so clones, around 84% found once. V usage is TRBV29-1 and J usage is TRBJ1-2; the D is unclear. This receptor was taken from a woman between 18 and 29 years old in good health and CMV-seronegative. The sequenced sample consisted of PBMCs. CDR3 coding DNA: TGCAGCGCCCTGAGGTACCCGTCCTACACCTTC. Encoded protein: CSALRYPSYTF. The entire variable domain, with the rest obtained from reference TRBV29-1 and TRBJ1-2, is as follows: SAVISQKPSRDICQRGTSLTIQCQVDSQVTMMFWYRQQPGQSLTLIATANQGSEATYESGFVIDKFPISRPNLTFSTLTVSNMSPEDSSIYLCSALRYPSYTFGSGTRLTVV.